This T cell receptor beta chain was documented in a study of shared clonotypes between healthy human individuals. The data were produced by immunoSEQ multiplex PCR, yet TCRdb's version contains in-frame clones alone and is incomplete. This sample has about 1.5 million clones, with around 98% found just once. As for this clone: Antigen: not known. A junction end diverges from the germline sequence, so it may reflect a read error.

Researchers partitioned CD4+ cells into CD45RA+ naive and CD45RA-negative memory subsets. CDR1 and CDR2 from the germline V gene are WSHSY and SAAADI. This CDR3 has 14 residues. Study results and caveats: All-four-donor shared clonotypes had higher generation probabilities than non-shared clonotypes did.

Specimen: naive CD4+ T cells sorted from blood. Noted subset: CD45RA+ positively selected. The origin of this receptor is a man between 25 and 39 years old in good health. This chain joins TRBV10-2 and TRBJ2-5, with 13 bases identical to TRBD2. CDR3 nucleotide sequence: TGCGCCAGCCATACTAGCGGGAGGGAAGAGACTCAGTACTTC. It codes for CASHTSGREETQYF.